In this sample, the clone carrying this T cell receptor beta chain turned up many times. Its target is not known. The data are from a study of CD8 T cells in ankylosing spondylitis. Findings and limits, study-wide: Earlier authors reported some of these motif variants in reactive arthritis synovial fluid and blood. For ankylosing spondylitis blood, a TCR beta motif of 7 or 8 highly homologous variants appeared characteristic. From matched ankylosing spondylitis synovial fluid, disease-linked clones were reportedly recovered at significantly enriched levels.

This CDR3 is built from 17 residues. V was pared by 9 bases and J by 6 bases, with 14 bases of the junction left unmatched. Germline-derived CDR1 and CDR2 are KGHDR and SFDVKD. As the method for making TCR beta libraries, quantitative 5'-RACE with molecular barcodes was used. TCRdb fed the 5' RACE reads into MiXCR, producing one record per CDR3 protein. The sample carries fewer than 650,000 distinct CDR3 sequences, approximately 11% recorded once. The sample consisted of blood, either unsorted or a sorted T cell fraction (not recorded which). The clonotype was recovered from a male donor with ankylosing spondylitis. V usage is TRBV24-1 and J usage is TRBJ2-1; TRBD2 matches at 12 bases. The CDR3 spells CATSTLAGGSLGNEQFF. The CDR3, as DNA: TGTGCCACCTCCACCCTAGCGGGAGGGTCCTTGGGCAATGAGCAGTTCTTC.